What follows are 17 T cell receptor beta chains derived from one specimen sequenced in a study of cytomegalovirus exposure and HLA in healthy donors. The PCR made use of 60 Vbeta and 13 Jbeta primers. Sequencing was performed with immunoSEQ multiplex PCR; in TCRdb, only in-frame clones are kept and a portion is missing. There are under 110,000 clones in the sample; more than 60% occur only once, and around 6.4% lies in the top ten. Sequenced: PBMCs. All receptors come from a woman in her forties or fifties in good health and CMV-seropositive.

The chain links TRBV2 to TRBJ2-5; 7 bases agree with TRBD1. Germline trimming cut 7 bases from V and 4 bases from J; bases unmatched to any gene: 6. The CDR3 length is 13 residues. CDR1 and CDR2 from the germline V gene are SNHLY and FYNNEI. In DNA, the CDR3 is TGTGCCAGCATCGGGACAGTGGGAGAGACCCAGTACTTC. This sequence encodes CASIGTVGETQYF.

V and J are TRBV27 and TRBJ2-5; D unclear. Germline V gene lookup returns CDR1 MNHEY and CDR2 SMNVEV (reference sequence). This CDR3 has 15 residues. Deletions cut 0 bases from V and 2 bases from J, with 10 bases between. The CDR3 nucleotides read TGTGCCAGCAGTTTATCGGGCAGTCCTCAAGAGACCCAGTACTTC. As protein: CASSLSGSPQETQYF.

The genes are TRBV6-5 and TRBJ2-2; 7 nucleotides line up with TRBD1. Losses at the gene ends were 6 bases for V and 3 bases for J; bases not matched to a gene: 7. The CDR3 extends over 15 amino acids. Germline-derived CDR1 and CDR2 are MNHEY and SVGAGI. CDR3 DNA: TGTGCCAGCAGAGAAAAGGGGGCGTACACCGGGGAGCTGTTTTTT. Translating gives CASREKGAYTGELFF.

The CDR3 loop is CASSLVYRGPSWPQHF. Here the CDR3 DNA reads TGTGCCAGCAGTTTAGTCTACAGGGGGCCGTCTTGGCCCCAGCATTTT. V and J are TRBV28 and TRBJ1-5, with 9 bases identical to TRBD1. CDR3 size: 16 residues. Trimming cost V 2 bases and J 9 bases; bases outside gene matches: 11. The germline V gene encodes CDR1 MDHEN and CDR2 SYDVKM. The whole variable domain, filled in from reference TRBV28 and TRBJ1-5, reads DVKVTQSSRYLVKRTGEKVFLECVQDMDHENMFWYRQDPGLGLRLIYFSYDVKMKEKGDIPEGYSVSREKKERFSLILESASTNQTSMYLCASSLVYRGPSWPQHFGDGTRLSIL.

This chain connects TRBV19 to TRBJ1-2; 8 bases agree with TRBD1. The CDR3 extends over 17 amino acids. Unmatched junction bases numbered 15, after V lost 5 bases and J lost 4 bases. CDR1 LNHDA and CDR2 SQIVND come from the germline V gene (reference sequence). DNA for the CDR3: TGTGCCAGTAGTCCTCCTGGAAGGACAGGGCGCGGCTATGGCTACACCTTC. This encodes CASSPPGRTGRGYGYTF.

The chain joins TRBV5-1 to TRBJ2-5, with 7 bases identical to TRBD1. The J call is uncertain, as TRBJ2-7 better fits the DNA end. The CDR3 is 13 residues long. Germline CDR1 SGHRS, CDR2 YFSETQ. CDR3 in DNA: TGCGCCAGCAGCCGACAGGGTACCTACGAGCAGTACTTC. Translating gives CASSRQGTYEQYF.

This chain links TRBV4-1 with TRBJ2-7; 14 positions match TRBD2. Per the germline V gene, CDR1 is MGHRA and CDR2 is YSYEKL. J was trimmed by 5 bases and V by 3 bases; bases with no gene match: 3. The CDR3 is 15 amino acids. Written as DNA, the CDR3 is TGCGCCAGCAGCCACAGGACTAGCGGGGGGAACGAGCAGTACTTC. Amino acid sequence: CASSHRTSGGNEQYF.

Notes on this clone: Other nucleotide sequences in the sample specify the same CDR3. V gene TRBV5-1 combines with J gene TRBJ2-2; tentatively, D is TRBD1 (6 bases). CDR3 length: 15 amino acids. Trimming left V 1 base short and J 4 bases short, with 11 bases between. From germline, CDR1 is SGHRS and CDR2 YFSETQ. This chain's CDR3 is CASSLFQGFTGELFF. CDR3 in DNA: TGCGCCAGCAGCTTGTTCCAGGGGTTCACCGGGGAGCTGTTTTTT.

The chain couples TRBV4-2 to TRBJ1-5; possible D gene TRBD1, 6 bases. Looked up from germline, CDR1 is LGHNA and CDR2 is YNFKEQ. The CDR3 contains 16 residues. Trimming shortened V by 3 bases and J by 1 base, and 13 bases separated the two germline ends. CDR3 in amino acids: CASSQARGGSNQPQHF. The CDR3 DNA follows: TGTGCCAGCAGCCAGGCAAGGGGGGGAAGCAATCAGCCCCAGCATTTT.

V usage is TRBV5-1 and J usage is TRBJ2-7; the match to TRBD1 covers 7 bases. V lost 9 bases to trimming and J lost 0 bases; unmatched junction nucleotides: 9. The CDR3 totals 14 residues. Germline loops: CDR1 SGHRS, CDR2 YFSETQ. For the CDR3, the DNA is TGCGCCACCTCGTTAGGGGACAGCTCCTACGAGCAGTACTTC. This gives the protein CATSLGDSSYEQYF. Full variable domain (remainder filled in from reference TRBV5-1 and TRBJ2-7): KAGVTQTPRYLIKTRGQQVTLSCSPISGHRSVSWYQQTPGQGLQFLFEYFSETQRNKGNFPGRFSGRQFSNSRSEMNVSTLELGDSALYLCATSLGDSSYEQYFGPGTRLTVT.

A few counts support this clone. The rearrangement uses TRBV14 and TRBJ2-5; 7 bases map to TRBD2. This CDR3 contains 15 residues. Germline values: CDR1 SGHDN, CDR2 FVKESK. V shed 5 bases and J 4 bases; nucleotides not matched to a gene: 10. The CDR3 region is CASSFLPGGLETQYF. In nucleotides, the CDR3 is TGTGCCAGCAGCTTCCTACCGGGAGGCTTAGAGACCCAGTACTTC. Full variable domain (rest looked up from reference TRBV14 and TRBJ2-5): EAGVTQFPSHSVIEKGQTVTLRCDPISGHDNLYWYRRVMGKEIKFLLHFVKESKQDESGMPNNRFLAERTGGTYSTLKVQPAELEDSGVYFCASSFLPGGLETQYFGPGTRLLVL.

The CDR3 DNA is TGTGCCAGTAGTCCCTACCCCTCAATTACCTACGAGCAGTACTTC. Translation gives CASSPYPSITYEQYF. The chain links TRBV19 to TRBJ2-5; D is unresolved. The end of the DNA is better explained by TRBJ2-7, so the J call may be wrong. This CDR3 is built from 15 residues. CDR1 and CDR2 from the germline V gene are LNHDA and SQIVND (reference sequence).

The chain couples TRBV29-1 to TRBJ2-7; no definite D call. This CDR3 has 11 amino acids. V lost 4 bases and J lost 3, with 7 bases in between. Germline loops: CDR1 SQVTM, CDR2 ANQGSEA. In DNA form, the CDR3 reads TGCAGCGTTGGTAGAAGCTACGAGCAGTACTTC. This gives the protein CSVGRSYEQYF.

The chain joins TRBV10-2 to TRBJ2-5; tentative D call: TRBD1 (6 bases). The germline gives CDR1 WSHSY, CDR2 SAAADI. The CDR3 loop spans 12 amino acids. V was cut by 2 bases and J by 11 bases, with 12 bases left in between. In DNA form, the CDR3 reads TGCGCCAGCAGTGAGGTCCTTCAGGGGCAGTACTTC. Its protein product is CASSEVLQGQYF.

This clone has more than one count but fewer than ten. The V gene is TRBV4-2, the J gene TRBJ2-6, with TRBD1 matching 8 bases. J lost 4 bases, V lost 1 base, and 15 bases had no gene match. The CDR3 runs to 20 residues. The germline gives CDR1 LGHNA, CDR2 YNFKEQ. CDR3 protein: CASSQAMPGQDLWGANVLTF. The CDR3 bases are TGTGCCAGCAGCCAAGCGATGCCGGGACAGGACCTTTGGGGGGCCAACGTCCTGACTTTC.

The J gene is TRBJ1-3, the V gene TRBV7-6, with D tentatively TRBD1 (6 bases). Germline CDR1 SGHVS, CDR2 FNYEAQ. Between the trimmed V and J ends, which lost 5 bases and 2 bases, there was a span of 16 bases. The CDR3 length is 16 residues. CDR3 sequence reads: CASSRETGYTGNTIYF. CDR3 nucleotide sequence: TGTGCCAGCAGCCGAGAAACAGGGTACACTGGAAACACCATATATTTT.

The rearrangement links TRBV9 to TRBJ2-2; 7 bases line up with TRBD1. Germline V gene sequence: CDR1 SGDLS, CDR2 YYNGEE. V shed 0 bases, J shed 5 bases, and the junction held 4 bases outside the gene matches. The CDR3 consists of 15 residues. CDR3 sequence: CASSVGQGSTGELFF. The CDR3 bases are TGTGCCAGCAGCGTAGGACAGGGTTCGACCGGGGAGCTGTTTTTT. The full variable domain, rest sourced from reference TRBV9 and TRBJ2-2, is DSGVTQTPKHLITATGQRVTLRCSPRSGDLSVYWYQQSLDQGLQFLIQYYNGEERAKGNILERFSAQQFPDLHSELNLSSLELGDSALYFCASSVGQGSTGELFFGEGSRLTVL.